The clone carrying this TCR beta chain was detected ten times or more. Its antigen is not identified. This specimen belongs to a study of T cell repertoires in cytomegalovirus infection. Across the whole study: Matching HLA type, along with CMV infection, was indicated by public TCR beta signatures.

The study's findings and limits: CMV carriers with the relevant HLA were identified by cumulative public TCR beta family frequency. Dominating the ex vivo response were TCR beta clonotypes that were CMV-specific and HLA-C-restricted.

MiXCR, run by TCRdb on the reads, gives a single entry per CDR3 protein. Of some 300,000 distinct CDR3 sequences listed, around 13% are singletons. With 5 bases clipped from V and 6 bases from J, the junction kept 5 bases outside the gene matches. The germline V gene has CDR1 SGHTA and CDR2 FQGTGA. The CDR3 has 15 residues. Source material: PBMCs. The chain uses TRBV7-3 and TRBJ2-2, with TRBD2 matching over 11 bases. This TCR derives from a human donor in good health (CMV status not recorded). Some clones in this sample may be carry-over from other donors' samples. Here the CDR3 reads CASSPPTSGAGELFF. CDR3 sequence (DNA): TGTGCCAGCAGCCCCCCGACTAGCGGGGCCGGGGAGCTGTTTTTT.